The 13 T cell receptor beta chains reported below all come from one sample, sequenced in a study of T cells after posttransplantation cyclophosphamide. TCRdb's table, derived via immunoSEQ multiplex PCR, lists solely in-frame clones and lacks some. The top ten clones hold 0.1% to 0.15% of a sample with approximately 23,000 clones, about 97% of them seen once. The naive gate required viable CD3+CD4+ or CD3+CD8+ cells with CCR7+CD45RA+CD45RO-CD95-CD27+CD28+ phenotype. The sample comprised naive CD4+ T cells sorted from PBMCs. These receptors were obtained from a man aged 50 to 59 in good health, CMV-negative, and a related stem cell transplant donor.

The gene calls are TRBV5-4 and TRBJ2-5; TRBD2 matches at 11 bases. This CDR3 is built from 19 residues. Trimming removed 2 bases from V and 0 bases from J; junction bases left unmatched: 12. Germline V gives CDR1 SGHNT, CDR2 YYREEE (reference sequence). The CDR3 reads CASSLMGRTSGFDQETQYF. The CDR3 DNA reads as TGTGCCAGCAGCTTAATGGGGAGGACTAGCGGGTTCGACCAAGAGACCCAGTACTTC.

This sequence joins TRBV2 and TRBJ1-5, with 7 bases lining up with TRBD1. The CDR3 runs to 16 residues. CDR1 SNHLY and CDR2 FYNNEI come from the germline V gene. Trimming took 4 bases from V and 8 from J; bases not matched to a gene: 14. CDR3 sequence (DNA): TGTGCCAGCAGTGCCCCTCTCGGGGACAGCTCCGAGCCCCAGCATTTT. This codes for CASSAPLGDSSEPQHF.

This clone occurred once. Compared with germline, one end of the junction differs, possibly owing to a read error. The same CDR3 arises from other DNA sequences in this sample as well. The J gene is TRBJ2-3, the V gene TRBV27, with D possibly being TRBD1 (6 bases). The V gene's germline CDR1 is MNHEY and CDR2 SMNVEV (reference sequence). The length of the CDR3 is 14 residues. The CDR3 region has the DNA TGTGCCAGCAGTACAGGGCGGAGCACGGATACGCAGTATTTT. This encodes CASSTGRSTDTQYF.

The rearrangement uses TRBV11-2 and TRBJ1-3; TRBD1 might be the D (5 bases). CDR1 SGHAT and CDR2 FQNNGV come from the germline V gene. V was clipped by 5 bases and J by 12 bases, with 14 bases between them. CDR3 size: 12 residues. CDR3 protein: CASSPAGGFIYF. CDR3 in DNA: TGTGCCAGCAGCCCGGCGGGGGGGTTCATATATTTT.

This sequence joins TRBV9 and TRBJ2-1, with no clear D. This CDR3 has 16 residues. Trimming shortened V by 0 bases and J by 0 bases, and 10 bases separated the two germline ends. In germline, CDR1 is SGDLS, CDR2 YYNGEE. The CDR3 here is CASSVESESSYNEQFF. The CDR3 nucleotides read TGTGCCAGCAGCGTAGAGAGCGAGAGCTCCTACAATGAGCAGTTCTTC.

This chain links TRBV19 with TRBJ1-6; 7 nucleotides agree with TRBD1. This CDR3 has 13 amino acids. The V segment lost 6 bases and the J segment 6 bases; nucleotides outside the gene matches: 2. From germline, CDR1 is LNHDA and CDR2 SQIVND (reference sequence). CDR3 nucleotide sequence: TGTGCCAGTAGGGGGACAGTTAATTCACCCCTCCACTTT. It is translated as CASRGTVNSPLHF.

This rearrangement joins TRBV7-2 to TRBJ2-3, with D possibly being TRBD1 (6 bases). This CDR3 has 16 amino acids. Per the germline V gene, CDR1 is SGHTA and CDR2 is FQGNSA. With 5 bases removed from V and 3 bases from J, the gap between germline ends came to 18 bases. The CDR3 nucleotides read TGTGCCAGCAGCCTAAACAGGGCGACGAGGACAGATACGCAGTATTTT. It translates to CASSLNRATRTDTQYF.

The rearrangement joins TRBV7-3 to TRBJ2-1; 8 nucleotides agree with TRBD1. In germline, CDR1 is SGHTA, CDR2 FQGTGA. CDR3 length: 14 amino acids. J lost 6 bases, V lost 3 bases, and 4 bases had no gene match. The DNA of the CDR3 is TGTGCCAGCAGCTTCCAGGGGGCGGTCAATGAGCAGTTCTTC. The encoded protein is CASSFQGAVNEQFF.

This chain joins TRBV15 and TRBJ1-4, with D hard to call. Trimming cost V 9 bases and J 5 bases, with 13 bases left between them. The CDR3 covers 13 residues. Germline V gene data show CDR1 as LNHNV and CDR2 as YYDKDF (reference sequence). CDR3 region: CATGERYNEKLFF. The CDR3 DNA reads TGTGCCACTGGGGAGCGTTACAATGAAAAACTGTTTTTT.

The chain is built from TRBV10-1 and TRBJ2-5; no reliable D call. This CDR3 has 12 amino acids. Germline CDR1 WNHNN, CDR2 SYGVQD (reference sequence). Deletions cut 3 bases from V and 4 bases from J, with 6 bases between. The CDR3 bases are TGCGCCAGCAGTGATAGTGGAGAGACCCAGTACTTC. Its translation: CASSDSGETQYF.

The rearrangement joins TRBV10-3 to TRBJ2-3; D might be TRBD1 (5 bases). Germline assignment: CDR1 ENHRY and CDR2 SYGVKD. This CDR3 comprises 14 residues. Trimming shortened V by 3 bases and J by 5 bases, and 12 bases separated the two germline ends. CDR3 sequence reads: CAISESLGEDTQYF. CDR3 nucleotides: TGTGCCATCAGTGAAAGTTTAGGGGAAGATACGCAGTATTTT.

The genes are TRBV2 and TRBJ2-1; TRBD2 matches 13 bases. This CDR3 is 15 amino acids long. J gave up 4 bases and V 5 bases, and 2 bases lay outside the gene matches. CDR1 and CDR2 from the germline V gene are SNHLY and FYNNEI. CDR3 coding DNA: TGTGCCAGCAGTCCGACTAGCGGGGGGTACAATGAGCAGTTCTTC. Protein product: CASSPTSGGYNEQFF.

The rearrangement uses TRBV29-1 and TRBJ1-2, with TRBD1 identical over 7 bases. Losses at the gene ends were 7 bases for V and 3 bases for J; bases not matched to a gene: 2. The germline V gene encodes CDR1 SQVTM and CDR2 ANQGSEA. The CDR3 runs to 11 residues. DNA for the CDR3: TGCAGCGCCGGACAGGACTATGGCTACACCTTC. Translating it yields CSAGQDYGYTF.